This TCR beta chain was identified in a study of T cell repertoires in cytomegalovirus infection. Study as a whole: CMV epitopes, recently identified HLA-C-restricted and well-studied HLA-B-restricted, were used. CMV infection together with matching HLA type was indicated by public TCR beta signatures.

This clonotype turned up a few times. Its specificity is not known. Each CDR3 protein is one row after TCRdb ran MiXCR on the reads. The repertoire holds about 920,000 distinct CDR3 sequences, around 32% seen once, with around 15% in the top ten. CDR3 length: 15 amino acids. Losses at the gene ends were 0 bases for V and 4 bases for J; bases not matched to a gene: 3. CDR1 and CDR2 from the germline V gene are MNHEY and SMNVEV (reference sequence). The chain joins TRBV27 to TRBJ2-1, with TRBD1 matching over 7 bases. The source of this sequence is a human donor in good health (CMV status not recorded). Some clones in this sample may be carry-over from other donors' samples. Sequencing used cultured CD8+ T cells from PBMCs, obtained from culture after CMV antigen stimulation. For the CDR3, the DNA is TGTGCCAGCAGTTTATCAGGGGACAGATACAATGAGCAGTTCTTC. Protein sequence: CASSLSGDRYNEQFF.